This passage covers 29 T cell receptor beta chains from one sample sequenced in a study of CD8+CD57+ T cells in acquired aplastic anemia. It was genomic DNA that served as the template for profiling TCR beta VDJ and CDR3. TCRdb reprocessed the reads with MiXCR, giving one entry per CDR3 protein. This table has 200,000 or so distinct CDR3 sequences, over 60% appearing once. The sequencing sample was made of sorted CD4+, CD8+, or CD8+CD57+ T cells (not recorded which) from PBMCs. Source of these receptors: a human donor with severe aplastic anemia or a healthy control (not recorded which).

There are many counts of this clonotype. Here the CDR3 omits its conserved ending phenylalanine or tryptophan, so a read error is the likely source. The chain employs TRBV10-3 and TRBJ2-1, with 7 bases fitting TRBD2. This CDR3 contains 14 residues. In germline, CDR1 is ENHRY, CDR2 SYGVKD. The CDR3 sequence is CAISESGGVNEQFL. The CDR3 nucleotides read TGCGCCATCAGTGAGTCGGGGGGAGTCAATGAGCAGTTCCTC.

The rearrangement uses TRBV7-2 and TRBJ1-4; D possibly corresponds to TRBD1 (5 bases). Germline lookup yields CDR1 SGHTA and CDR2 FQGNSA. CDR3 size: 14 residues. V lost 5 bases and J 5 bases, leaving 12 bases between the germline ends. CDR3 DNA: TGTGCCAGCAGCGGGGTCTGGGGGAATGAAAAACTGTTTTTT. Translation: CASSGVWGNEKLFF. The variable domain in full, completed from reference TRBV7-2 and TRBJ1-4, reads GAGVSQSPSNKVTEKGKDVELRCDPISGHTALYWYRQSLGQGLEFLIYFQGNSAPDKSGLPSDRFSAERTGGSVSTLTIQRTQQEDSAVYLCASSGVWGNEKLFFGSGTQLSVL.

This clonotype was observed a single time. This chain links TRBV2 with TRBJ2-5, with a tentative D call TRBD2 (6 bases). The J call may be wrong; the DNA end is better matched by TRBJ2-7. This CDR3 is 17 amino acids long. Germline CDR1 is SNHLY and CDR2 is FYNNEI. The CDR3 bases are TGTGCCAGCAGAATCGGTAACAGCGGGTCCTCCTCCTACGAGCAGTACTTC. Its translation: CASRIGNSGSSSYEQYF.

This clonotype was picked up a small number of times. The CDR3 loop is CASSAQQMNTEAFF. CDR3 sequence (DNA): TGTGCCAGCAGCGCACAGCAAATGAACACTGAAGCTTTCTTT. The chain carries TRBV7-2 and TRBJ1-1; the D is unclear. Trimming shortened V by 5 bases and J by 0 bases, and 10 bases separated the two germline ends. Germline V gene data show CDR1 as SGHTA and CDR2 as FQGNSA. This CDR3 contains 14 residues.

This chain joins TRBV19 and TRBJ1-3; D is unclear. This CDR3 has 18 amino acids. V was cut by 3 bases and J by 0 bases, with 18 bases left in between. Germline assignment: CDR1 LNHDA and CDR2 SQIVND (reference sequence). Here the CDR3 DNA reads TGTGCCAGTAGTATTGGCTGGAGGGTCAGGATCTCTGGAAACACCATATATTTT. Translating it yields CASSIGWRVRISGNTIYF.

The rearrangement joins TRBV27 to TRBJ1-2; TRBD1 matches 9 bases. Germline V gives CDR1 MNHEY, CDR2 SMNVEV (reference sequence). CDR3 length: 14 residues. V was clipped by 5 bases and J by 5 bases; unmatched bases: 6. CDR3 nucleotide sequence: TGTGCCAGCAGTCGAAGGACAGGGGCTTATGGCTACACCTTC. This gives the protein CASSRRTGAYGYTF.

Comment on this clonotype: Relative to the germline gene, one junction end is altered; a read error may explain this. The rearrangement joins TRBV10-3 to TRBJ2-1; a weak D match, TRBD2 (5 bases). This CDR3 comprises 12 residues. Germline lookup yields CDR1 ENHRY and CDR2 SYGVKD. CDR3 sequence (DNA): TGTGCCAGCAGTTCAGCGGTTAATGAGCAGTTCTTC. Its translation is CASSSAVNEQFF.

About this clonotype: Sequence at one end of the junction differs from germline and may be a read error. The CDR3 here is CSASPDSRNQPQHF. The CDR3 coding sequence is TGCAGTGCTAGTCCAGACAGTCGCAATCAGCCCCAGCATTTT. The chain carries TRBV24-1 and TRBJ1-5; the D gene is possibly TRBD1 (5 bases). Germline CDR1 KGHDR, CDR2 SFDVKD. CDR3 length equals 14 residues.

The genes are TRBV20-1 and TRBJ1-1; TRBD1 matches at 8 bases. Germline CDR1 and CDR2: DFQATT and SNEGSKA (reference sequence). The CDR3 has 13 residues. The J segment lost 1 base and the V segment lost 6 bases, leaving 4 bases of the junction unmatched. The chain's CDR3 is CSAWGQANTEAFF. The CDR3 DNA reads as TGCAGTGCGTGGGGACAGGCGAACACTGAAGCTTTCTTT.

The CDR3 spells CASSLVTSNYGYTF. In nucleotides, the CDR3 is TGTGCCAGCAGCTTAGTTACTTCTAACTATGGCTACACCTTC. The chain is built from TRBV7-8 and TRBJ1-2; D is unclear. In germline, CDR1 is SGHVS, CDR2 FQNEAQ. The CDR3 extends over 14 amino acids. V gave up 1 base and J gave up 0 bases, with 6 bases separating them.

The chain is built from TRBV24-1 and TRBJ2-5; 9 bases are shared with TRBD1. Germline CDR1 reads KGHDR; CDR2 reads SFDVKD. Trimming at V came to 4 bases and at J to 5 bases, leaving 13 bases not matched to a gene. This CDR3 spans 17 amino acids. The CDR3 bases are TGTGCCACCAGTGAGCTAACAGGGGGCATGGATCAGGAGACCCAGTACTTC. Protein: CATSELTGGMDQETQYF.

The V gene is TRBV7-2, the J gene TRBJ2-7, with 9 bases matching TRBD1. CDR3 size: 17 residues. Looked up from germline, CDR1 is SGHTA and CDR2 is FQGNSA. The V segment lost 3 bases and the J segment 8 bases; nucleotides outside the gene matches: 17. CDR3 amino acids: CASSFRFDRGDSRQQYF. For the CDR3, the DNA is TGTGCCAGCAGCTTCAGATTCGACAGGGGGGATAGTAGGCAGCAGTACTTC.

The chain recombines TRBV3-1 with TRBJ2-5, with 11 bases aligning to TRBD2. The germline V gene has CDR1 LGHDT and CDR2 YNNKEL (reference sequence). This CDR3 has 18 amino acids. Trimming at V came to 4 bases and at J to 2 bases, leaving 12 bases not matched to a gene. The CDR3: CASSPLAGGTLPQETQYF. The DNA of the CDR3 is TGTGCCAGCAGCCCGTTAGCGGGGGGGACCCTTCCTCAAGAGACCCAGTACTTC.

The rearrangement links TRBV12-3 or TRBV12-4 to TRBJ1-2; 9 positions agree with TRBD1. The CDR3 has 16 residues. The V and J ends lost 4 bases and 5 bases, in that order; junction bases with no gene match: 11. For the CDR3, the DNA is TGTGCCAGCAGTTCCGCCGGGACAGGGACCCGTTATGGCTACACCTTC. It specifies CASSSAGTGTRYGYTF.

This clonotype was picked up many times. The chain links TRBV15 to TRBJ2-7, with 8 positions matching TRBD2. V shed 1 base and J 7 bases; nucleotides not matched to a gene: 9. The CDR3 has 15 amino acids. CDR1 LNHNV and CDR2 YYDKDF come from the germline V gene (reference sequence). This chain's CDR3 is CATSRVREGPEEQYF. The CDR3 region has the DNA TGTGCCACCAGCAGAGTACGGGAGGGCCCGGAAGAGCAGTACTTC.

The chain employs TRBV10-3 and TRBJ2-2, with 10 bases identical to TRBD2. Losses at the gene ends were 4 bases for V and 2 bases for J; bases not matched to a gene: 4. Germline values: CDR1 ENHRY, CDR2 SYGVKD. This CDR3 spans 16 amino acids. The CDR3 region is CAISAGLAVNTGELFF. The DNA for the CDR3 is TGTGCCATCAGTGCAGGACTAGCGGTTAACACCGGGGAGCTGTTTTTT.

The chain carries TRBV7-2 and TRBJ1-3; no definite D call. The CDR3 extends over 15 amino acids. Trimming removed 1 base from V and 4 bases from J, with 11 bases in between. Germline V gene data show CDR1 as SGHTA and CDR2 as FQGNSA. The CDR3 bases are TGTGCCAGCAGCTTAGATTATTTCGGGGGAAACACCATATATTTT. Translating gives CASSLDYFGGNTIYF.

This clonotype was counted between two and nine times. The chain joins TRBV11-2 to TRBJ1-2; tentative D call: TRBD1 (6 bases). Trimming removed 1 base at V and 6 bases at J, with 15 bases between. The CDR3 spans 15 residues. CDR1 and CDR2 from the germline V gene are SGHAT and FQNNGV. Written as DNA, the CDR3 is TGTGCCAGCAGCTTAGTAGCGGGGGGGGACAATGGCTACACCTTC. Translated: CASSLVAGGDNGYTF.

V gene TRBV24-1 combines with J gene TRBJ2-7; D uncertain. The CDR3 is 13 amino acids. Trimming left V 4 bases short and J 6 bases short, with 12 bases between. The germline CDR1 and CDR2 sequences are KGHDR and SFDVKD. The DNA for the CDR3 is TGTGCCACCAGTGACCACGCTTGGGGCGAGCAGTACTTC. This encodes CATSDHAWGEQYF.

The CDR3 DNA is TGCAGTGCTTCTCCACTAGCGGGAGCCGGGGAGCTGTTTTTT. Amino acids: CSASPLAGAGELFF. The chain links TRBV20-1 to TRBJ2-2, with TRBD2 matching 11 bases. Germline V CDR1 and CDR2: DFQATT, SNEGSKA (reference sequence). The J segment lost 6 bases and the V segment lost 5 bases, leaving 5 bases of the junction unmatched. CDR3 length: 14 residues.

This rearrangement joins TRBV20-1 to TRBJ2-5; perhaps TRBD1 as D (6 bases). CDR3 length: 13 residues. Deletions cut 1 base from V and 5 bases from J, with 11 bases between. Germline-derived CDR1 and CDR2 are DFQATT and SNEGSKA (reference sequence). CDR3 DNA sequence: TGCAGTGCTAGAGGGGGGCTAGGCGAGACCCAGTACTTC. Translation gives CSARGGLGETQYF.

In DNA form, the CDR3 reads TGCAGCGTGCCGTTCGGAACTGAAGCTTTCTTT. Its translation: CSVPFGTEAFF. V and J are TRBV29-1 and TRBJ1-1; D unclear. Germline CDR1 is SQVTM and CDR2 is ANQGSEA. This CDR3 contains 11 residues. The V gene lost 6 bases and the J gene lost 5 bases, with 10 bases spanning the gap.

This clonotype was seen at least ten times. This chain uses TRBV27 with TRBJ2-7; maybe TRBD1 (6 bases). Deletions cut 2 bases from V and 5 bases from J, with 10 bases between. Germline CDR1 and CDR2: MNHEY and SMNVEV (reference sequence). There are 13 residues in the CDR3. CDR3 protein: CASSLQGTHEQYF. The CDR3 region has the DNA TGTGCCAGCAGTTTACAGGGGACCCACGAGCAGTACTTC.

This clonotype was seen ten or more times. V usage is TRBV20-1 and J usage is TRBJ2-7; maybe TRBD2 (5 bases). V lost 5 bases, J lost 3 bases, and 26 bases lay in between. CDR3 length: 17 amino acids. In germline, CDR1 is DFQATT, CDR2 SNEGSKA (reference sequence). The CDR3 DNA reads as TGCAGTGCTCTCGATTCGGCCGACATTGTTCGGGACTACGAGCAGTACTTC. Protein: CSALDSADIVRDYEQYF.

This clonotype was observed at least ten times. The J gene is TRBJ2-5, the V gene TRBV19; a possible D gene is TRBD1 (5 bases). Trimming took 6 bases from V and 5 from J, leaving 10 bases between them. Per germline, CDR1 LNHDA and CDR2 SQIVND (reference sequence). This CDR3 region has 12 residues. The DNA of the CDR3 is TGTGCCAGTAGGGCAGGGATGGAGACCCAGTACTTC. Encoded protein: CASRAGMETQYF.

This chain links TRBV6-6 with TRBJ2-3; TRBD2 aligns across 12 bases. CDR1 and CDR2 (germline): MNHNY, SVGAGI (reference sequence). V lost 4 bases to trimming and J lost 2 bases; unmatched junction nucleotides: 7. The CDR3 runs to 17 residues. The CDR3 DNA reads TGTGCCAGCAGTTTCTATCTAGCGGGAGGGTCCACAGATACGCAGTATTTT. This encodes CASSFYLAGGSTDTQYF.

The chain recombines TRBV6-4 with TRBJ2-7; D not resolved. V shed 3 bases and J shed 12 bases, with 24 bases lying between them. CDR1 is MRHNA, CDR2 SNTAGT, per germline. The CDR3 spans 15 residues. The CDR3 DNA reads TGTGCCAGCAGTGAAAGGGTCGAGAATTTCGAACCCCTGTACGTC. Translation gives CASSERVENFEPLYV.

This rearrangement joins TRBV12-3 or TRBV12-4 to TRBJ1-6, with D maybe TRBD1 (6 bases). V shed 6 bases and J shed 7 bases, with 10 bases lying between them. This CDR3 comprises 13 residues. CDR3 coding DNA: TGTGCCAGCAGCTGGACAGTCAATTCACCCCTCCACTTT. Translated, it gives CASSWTVNSPLHF.

V gene TRBV5-6 combines with J gene TRBJ1-5; TRBD1 matches at 11 bases. The trim removed 4 bases at V and 6 bases at J, leaving 6 bases unmatched. The CDR3 is 15 amino acids. CDR1 is SGHDT and CDR2 is YYEEEE in the germline V gene. CDR3: CASSHGTGGIQPQHF. The CDR3 DNA reads TGTGCCAGCAGCCATGGGACAGGGGGTATTCAGCCCCAGCATTTT.